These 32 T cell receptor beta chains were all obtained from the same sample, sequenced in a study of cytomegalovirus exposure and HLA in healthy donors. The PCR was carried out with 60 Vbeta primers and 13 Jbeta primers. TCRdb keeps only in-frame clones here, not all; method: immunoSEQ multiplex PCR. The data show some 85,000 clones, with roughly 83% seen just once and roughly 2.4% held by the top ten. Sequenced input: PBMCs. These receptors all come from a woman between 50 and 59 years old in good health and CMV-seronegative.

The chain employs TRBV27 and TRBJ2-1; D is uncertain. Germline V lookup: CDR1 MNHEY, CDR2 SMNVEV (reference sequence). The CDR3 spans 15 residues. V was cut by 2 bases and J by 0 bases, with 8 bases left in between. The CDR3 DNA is TGTGCCAGCAGTTTAGACAAGAGCTCCTACAATGAGCAGTTCTTC. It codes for CASSLDKSSYNEQFF.

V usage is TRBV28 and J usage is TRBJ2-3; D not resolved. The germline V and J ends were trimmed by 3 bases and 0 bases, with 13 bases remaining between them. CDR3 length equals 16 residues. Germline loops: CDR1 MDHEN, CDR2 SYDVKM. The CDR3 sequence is CASSFLSLTSTDTQYF. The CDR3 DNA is TGTGCCAGCAGTTTTCTGTCCCTTACTAGCACAGATACGCAGTATTTT.

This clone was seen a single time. DNA for the CDR3: TGTGCCAGCAGCTTAGGGGCGGGGAGTCAGCCCCAGCATTTT. Its protein is CASSLGAGSQPQHF. The chain uses TRBV7-2 and TRBJ1-5; no definite D call. Germline assignment: CDR1 SGHTA and CDR2 FQGNSA. Trimming removed 1 base from V and 6 bases from J, with 10 bases in between. The CDR3 is made up of 14 amino acids.

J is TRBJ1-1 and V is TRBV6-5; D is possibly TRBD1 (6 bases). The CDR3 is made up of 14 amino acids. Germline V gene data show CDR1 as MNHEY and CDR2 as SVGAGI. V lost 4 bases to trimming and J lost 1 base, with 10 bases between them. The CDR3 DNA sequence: TGTGCCAGCAGTTTAGGACAGCCGAACACTGAAGCTTTCTTT. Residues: CASSLGQPNTEAFF.

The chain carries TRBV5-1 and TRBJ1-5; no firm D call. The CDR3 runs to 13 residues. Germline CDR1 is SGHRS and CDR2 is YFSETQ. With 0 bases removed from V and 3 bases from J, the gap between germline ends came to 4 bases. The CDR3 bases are TGCGCCAGCAGCTTGGACACCAATCAGCCCCAGCATTTT. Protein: CASSLDTNQPQHF.

For the CDR3, the DNA is TGTGCCAGCAGCTTCCCCACTAGCGGGGTAGATACGCAGTATTTT. The encoded protein is CASSFPTSGVDTQYF. This sequence joins TRBV13 and TRBJ2-3; TRBD2 agrees at 10 bases. Germline V gene data show CDR1 as PRHDT and CDR2 as FYEKMQ (reference sequence). The V segment lost 3 bases and the J segment 5 bases; nucleotides outside the gene matches: 5. CDR3 length: 15 residues.

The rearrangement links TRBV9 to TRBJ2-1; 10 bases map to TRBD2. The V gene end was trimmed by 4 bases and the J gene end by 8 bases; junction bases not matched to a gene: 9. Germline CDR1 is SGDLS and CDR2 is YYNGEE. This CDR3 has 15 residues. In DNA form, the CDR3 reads TGTGCCAGCAGCAGCCGAGCGGGAGGGCGGGATGAGCAGTTCTTC. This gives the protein CASSSRAGGRDEQFF.

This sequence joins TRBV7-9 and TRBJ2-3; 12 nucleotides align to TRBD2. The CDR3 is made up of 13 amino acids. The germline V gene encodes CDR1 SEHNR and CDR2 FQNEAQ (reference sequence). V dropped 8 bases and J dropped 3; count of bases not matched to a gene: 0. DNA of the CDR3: TGTGCCAGCGGACTAGCGGGAACAGATACGCAGTATTTT. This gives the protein CASGLAGTDTQYF.

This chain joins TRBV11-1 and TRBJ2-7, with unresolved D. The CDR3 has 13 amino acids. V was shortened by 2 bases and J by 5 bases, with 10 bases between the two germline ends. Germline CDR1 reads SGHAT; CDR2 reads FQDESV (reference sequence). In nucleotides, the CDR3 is TGTGCCAGCAGCTTACACTCCCGAAACGAGCAGTACTTC. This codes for CASSLHSRNEQYF.

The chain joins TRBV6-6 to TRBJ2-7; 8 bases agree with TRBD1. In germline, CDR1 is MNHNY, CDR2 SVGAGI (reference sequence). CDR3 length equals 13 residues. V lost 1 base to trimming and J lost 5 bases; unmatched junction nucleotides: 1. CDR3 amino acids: CASSYYRGDEQYV. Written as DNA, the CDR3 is TGTGCCAGCAGTTACTACAGGGGGGACGAGCAGTACGTC.

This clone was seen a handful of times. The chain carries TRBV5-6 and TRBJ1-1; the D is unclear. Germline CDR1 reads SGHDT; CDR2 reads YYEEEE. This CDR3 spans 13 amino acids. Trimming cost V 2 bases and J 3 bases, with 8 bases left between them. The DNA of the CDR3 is TGTGCCAGCAGCTTCGCGGTGGACACTGAAGCTTTCTTT. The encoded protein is CASSFAVDTEAFF.

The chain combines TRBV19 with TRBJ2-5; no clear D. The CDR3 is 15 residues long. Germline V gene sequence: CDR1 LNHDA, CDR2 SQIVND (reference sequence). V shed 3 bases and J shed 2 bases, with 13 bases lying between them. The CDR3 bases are TGTGCCAGTAGTATGGGTCTGCAGGTTCAAGAGACCCAGTACTTC. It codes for CASSMGLQVQETQYF.

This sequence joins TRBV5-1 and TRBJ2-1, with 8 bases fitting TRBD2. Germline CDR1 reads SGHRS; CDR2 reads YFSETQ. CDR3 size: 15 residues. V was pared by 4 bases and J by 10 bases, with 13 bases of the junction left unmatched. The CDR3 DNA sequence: TGCGCCAGCAGCGTTGGGGCTAGCGGGTGGCCAGAGCAGTTCTTC. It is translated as CASSVGASGWPEQFF. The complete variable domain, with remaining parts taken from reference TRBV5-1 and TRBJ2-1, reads KAGVTQTPRYLIKTRGQQVTLSCSPISGHRSVSWYQQTPGQGLQFLFEYFSETQRNKGNFPGRFSGRQFSNSRSEMNVSTLELGDSALYLCASSVGASGWPEQFFGPGTRLTVL.

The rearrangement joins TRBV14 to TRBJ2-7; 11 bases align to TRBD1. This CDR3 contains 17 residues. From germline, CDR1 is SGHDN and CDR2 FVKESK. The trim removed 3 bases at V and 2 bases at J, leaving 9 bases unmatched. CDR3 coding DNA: TGTGCCAGCAGCCACATAGCCGGGACAGGGGGTGCCTACGAGCAGTACTTC. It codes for CASSHIAGTGGAYEQYF.

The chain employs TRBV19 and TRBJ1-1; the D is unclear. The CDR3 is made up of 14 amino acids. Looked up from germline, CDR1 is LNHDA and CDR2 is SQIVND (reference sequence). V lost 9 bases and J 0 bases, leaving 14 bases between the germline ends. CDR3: CASKPGLMNTEAFF. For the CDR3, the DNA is TGTGCCAGCAAACCTGGACTTATGAACACTGAAGCTTTCTTT.

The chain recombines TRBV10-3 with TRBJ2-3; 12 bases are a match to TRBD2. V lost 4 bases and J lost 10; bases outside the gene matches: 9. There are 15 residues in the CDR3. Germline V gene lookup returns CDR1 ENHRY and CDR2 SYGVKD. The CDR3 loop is CAISGTSGIGDAQYF. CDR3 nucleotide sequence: TGTGCCATCAGTGGGACTAGCGGGATCGGTGATGCGCAGTATTTT.

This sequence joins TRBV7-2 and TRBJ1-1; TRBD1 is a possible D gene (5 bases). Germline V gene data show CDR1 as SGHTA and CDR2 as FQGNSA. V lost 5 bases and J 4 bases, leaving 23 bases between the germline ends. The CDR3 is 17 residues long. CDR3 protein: CASSPLMGGGGITEAFF. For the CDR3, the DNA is TGTGCCAGCAGCCCTTTAATGGGTGGGGGGGGGATCACTGAAGCTTTCTTT.

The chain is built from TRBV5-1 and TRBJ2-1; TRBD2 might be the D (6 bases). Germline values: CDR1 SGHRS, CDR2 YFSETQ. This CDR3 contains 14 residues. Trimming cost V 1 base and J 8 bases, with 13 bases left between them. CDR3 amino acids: CASSLLWGDDEQFF. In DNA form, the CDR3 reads TGCGCCAGCAGCTTGCTCTGGGGGGACGATGAGCAGTTCTTC.

Written as DNA, the CDR3 is TGTGCCAGCAGCTTAACTTCTTCACCCCTCCACTTT. It specifies CASSLTSSPLHF. The J gene is TRBJ1-6, the V gene TRBV7-9; D remains unclear. Germline V CDR1 and CDR2: SEHNR, FQNEAQ (reference sequence). This CDR3 comprises 12 residues. V was clipped by 2 bases and J by 9 bases, with 5 bases between them.

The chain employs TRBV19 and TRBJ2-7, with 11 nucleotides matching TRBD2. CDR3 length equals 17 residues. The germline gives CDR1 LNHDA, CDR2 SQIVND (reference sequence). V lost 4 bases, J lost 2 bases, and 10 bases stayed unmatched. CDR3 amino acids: CASSTRPLAGEPYEQYF. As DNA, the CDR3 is TGTGCCAGTAGTACCCGCCCACTAGCGGGAGAACCCTACGAGCAGTACTTC.

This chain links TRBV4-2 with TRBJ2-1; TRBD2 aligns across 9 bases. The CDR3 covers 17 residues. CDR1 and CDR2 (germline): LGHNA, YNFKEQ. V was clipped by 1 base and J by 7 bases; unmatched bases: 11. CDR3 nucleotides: TGTGCCAGCAGCCAAGTTGTAGCGGGAGATTATAGGAATGAGCAGTTCTTC. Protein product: CASSQVVAGDYRNEQFF.

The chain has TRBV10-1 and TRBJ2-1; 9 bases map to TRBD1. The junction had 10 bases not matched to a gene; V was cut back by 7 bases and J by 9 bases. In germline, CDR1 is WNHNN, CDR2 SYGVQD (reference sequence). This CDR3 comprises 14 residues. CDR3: CASKSGTGSSEQFF. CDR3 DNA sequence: TGCGCCAGCAAGAGCGGGACAGGGTCCAGTGAGCAGTTCTTC.

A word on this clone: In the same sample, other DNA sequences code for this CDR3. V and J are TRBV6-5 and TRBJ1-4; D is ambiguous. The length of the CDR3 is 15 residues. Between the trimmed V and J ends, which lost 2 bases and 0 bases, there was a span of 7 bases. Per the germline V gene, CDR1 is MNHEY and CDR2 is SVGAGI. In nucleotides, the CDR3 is TGTGCCAGCAGTTACACCGTAGCAACTAATGAAAAACTGTTTTTT. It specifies CASSYTVATNEKLFF.

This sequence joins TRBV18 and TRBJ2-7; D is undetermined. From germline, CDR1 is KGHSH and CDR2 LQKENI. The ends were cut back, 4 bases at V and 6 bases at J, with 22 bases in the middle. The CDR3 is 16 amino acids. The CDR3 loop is CASSLVRLENMGEQYF. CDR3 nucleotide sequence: TGTGCCAGCTCACTCGTCAGACTTGAGAATATGGGCGAGCAGTACTTC.

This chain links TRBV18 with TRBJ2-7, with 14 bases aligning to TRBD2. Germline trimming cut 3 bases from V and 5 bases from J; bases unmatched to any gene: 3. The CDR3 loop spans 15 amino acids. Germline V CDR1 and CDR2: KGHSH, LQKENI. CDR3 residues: CASSPGLAGVHEQYV. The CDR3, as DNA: TGTGCCAGCTCACCGGGACTAGCGGGGGTCCACGAGCAGTACGTC.

CDR3 in DNA: TGCGCCAGCAGCTTAGGGGGGGGACTTTACTACAATGAGCAGTTCTTC. Translating it yields CASSLGGGLYYNEQFF. The chain employs TRBV5-1 and TRBJ2-1; D is perhaps TRBD2 (7 bases). V shed 2 bases and J shed 3 bases, with 15 bases lying between them. The CDR3 has 16 amino acids. Germline-derived CDR1 and CDR2 are SGHRS and YFSETQ.

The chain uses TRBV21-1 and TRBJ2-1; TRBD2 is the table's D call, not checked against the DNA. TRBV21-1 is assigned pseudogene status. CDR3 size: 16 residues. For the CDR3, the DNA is TGTGCCAGCTCAGTTATAGCGGGACCAACCTACAATGAGCAGTTCTTC. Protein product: CASSVIAGPTYNEQFF.

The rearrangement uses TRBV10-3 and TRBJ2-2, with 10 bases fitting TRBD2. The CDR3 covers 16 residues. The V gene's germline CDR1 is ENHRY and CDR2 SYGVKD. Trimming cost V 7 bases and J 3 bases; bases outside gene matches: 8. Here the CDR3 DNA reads TGTGCCATCAACCGTAGCGGGAGGAAGGACACCGGGGAGCTGTTTTTT. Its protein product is CAINRSGRKDTGELFF.

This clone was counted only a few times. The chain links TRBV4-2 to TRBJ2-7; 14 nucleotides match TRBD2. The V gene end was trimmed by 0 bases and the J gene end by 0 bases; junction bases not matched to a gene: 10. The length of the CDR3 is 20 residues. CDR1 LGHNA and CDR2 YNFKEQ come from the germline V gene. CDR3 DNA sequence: TGTGCCAGCAGCCAAGAGTTCGGACTAGCGGGAGGTACAAGCTCCTACGAGCAGTACTTC. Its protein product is CASSQEFGLAGGTSSYEQYF.

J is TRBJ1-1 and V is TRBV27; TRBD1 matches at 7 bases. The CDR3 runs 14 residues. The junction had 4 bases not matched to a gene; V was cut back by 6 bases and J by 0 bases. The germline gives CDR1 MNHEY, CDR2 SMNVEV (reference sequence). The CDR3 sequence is CASRPTGLNTEAFF. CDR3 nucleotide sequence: TGTGCCAGCAGGCCGACAGGGCTGAACACTGAAGCTTTCTTT.

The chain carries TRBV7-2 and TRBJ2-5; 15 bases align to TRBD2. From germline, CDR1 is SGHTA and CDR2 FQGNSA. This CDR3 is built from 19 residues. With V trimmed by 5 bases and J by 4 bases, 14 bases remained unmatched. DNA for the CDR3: TGTGCCAGCAGCCTCGGGACTAGCGGGGGGTCCATCATGGGAGAGACCCAGTACTTC. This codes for CASSLGTSGGSIMGETQYF. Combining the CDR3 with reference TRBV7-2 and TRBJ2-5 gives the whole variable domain GAGVSQSPSNKVTEKGKDVELRCDPISGHTALYWYRQSLGQGLEFLIYFQGNSAPDKSGLPSDRFSAERTGGSVSTLTIQRTQQEDSAVYLCASSLGTSGGSIMGETQYFGPGTRLLVL.

CDR3 bases: TGTGCCACCAGCAAGGGACAGAACTCCTACGAGCAGTACTTC. The encoded protein is CATSKGQNSYEQYF. This rearrangement joins TRBV15 to TRBJ2-7; 7 bases are shared with TRBD1. This CDR3 is built from 14 residues. Germline V gene sequence: CDR1 LNHNV, CDR2 YYDKDF (reference sequence). Losses at the gene ends were 4 bases for V and 0 bases for J; bases not matched to a gene: 3.